The clone carrying this TCR beta chain has a handful of counts. The target antigen is unknown. The record originates from a study of identical twins. Overall study findings and caveats: Zero-insertion analyses might be partly confounded by invariant T cells like MAIT and iNKT.

TCRdb passed the 5' RACE reads through MiXCR, listing each CDR3 protein once. The repertoire holds approximately 1.8 million distinct CDR3 sequences, with about 32% as singletons. This CDR3 spans 12 amino acids. The V gene's germline CDR1 is DFQATT and CDR2 SNEGSKA (reference sequence). V was clipped by 4 bases and J by 5 bases, with 9 bases between them. The V and J genes are TRBV20-1 and TRBJ1-5; D is possibly TRBD1 (6 bases). The TCR sequence derives from a newborn girl in good health. The specimen was cord blood. The CDR3 sequence: CSATGVDQPQHF. The CDR3, as DNA: TGCAGTGCTACAGGGGTGGATCAGCCCCAGCATTTT.